Listed below are T cell receptor beta chains from one sample, sequenced in a study of cytomegalovirus exposure and HLA in healthy donors. TCRdb keeps only in-frame clones here, not all; method: immunoSEQ multiplex PCR. The sample contains over 150,000 clones, 70% to 90% of which appear only once. Sequenced material: PBMCs. Every receptor here comes from a girl aged 5-17 years in good health and CMV-seropositive. The CDR3 runs from the conserved cysteine through the conserved F or W. The D gene is left open where the match is weak. Not every row has a clone size; where given, it reads once, few, many or a size class.

>TRBV5-6|TRBJ2-7|TRBD2|few
CASSPGLAVYEQYF
TGTGCCAGCAGCCCCGGACTAGCGGTCTACGAGCAGTACTTC
>TRBV10-3|TRBJ1-5|TRBD1|NA
CAISRTGSGAQPQHF
TGTGCCATCAGTCGGACAGGGTCAGGTGCTCAGCCCCAGCATTTT
>TRBV7-9|TRBJ1-5|TRBD1|NA
CASSREQGAGNQPQHF
TGTGCCAGCAGCCGAGAACAGGGGGCAGGAAATCAGCCCCAGCATTTT
>TRBV6-5|TRBJ1-1|NA|NA
CASSDSQGTSSEAFF
TGTGCCAGCAGTGACTCGCAGGGGACCTCTAGTGAAGCTTTCTTT
>TRBV9|TRBJ1-2|NA|few
CASSVMEGNYGYTF
TGTGCCAGCAGCGTAATGGAGGGTAACTATGGCTACACCTTC
>TRBV7-6|TRBJ2-4|NA|NA
CASSPGPLDSVAKNIQYF
TGTGCCAGCTCACCGGGTCCTCTCGACTCTGTAGCCAAAAACATTCAGTACTTC
>TRBV29-1|TRBJ1-1|NA|few
CSSRAGVGTEAFF
TGCAGCTCTCGAGCGGGGGTAGGAACTGAAGCTTTCTTT
>TRBV7-3|TRBJ2-1|TRBD2|NA
CASSLKGPTSGYNEQFF
TGTGCCAGCAGCTTAAAGGGGCCCACTAGCGGTTACAATGAGCAGTTCTTC
>TRBV5-4|TRBJ2-2|TRBD2|NA
CASSFEQRGSGELFF
TGTGCCAGCAGCTTCGAGCAGCGGGGGTCCGGGGAGCTGTTTTTT
>TRBV7-9|TRBJ2-1|TRBD1|NA
CASSLEGTGRNEQFF
TGTGCCAGCAGCTTAGAAGGGACAGGGAGGAATGAGCAGTTCTTC
>TRBV12-5|TRBJ2-7|TRBD1|NA
CASGTGVESEQYF
TGTGCTAGTGGAACAGGGGTCGAGAGCGAGCAGTACTTC
>TRBV6-5|TRBJ1-5|NA|NA
CASSRGGNQPQHF
TGTGCCAGCAGCCGGGGAGGCAATCAGCCCCAGCATTTT
>TRBV7-6|TRBJ2-1|TRBD2|NA
CASSEGLHYNEQFF
TGTGCCAGCAGCGAGGGACTACACTACAATGAGCAGTTCTTC
>TRBV19|TRBJ1-1|NA|NA
CASSIEGPAAEAFF
TGTGCCAGTAGTATAGAGGGTCCCGCGGCGGAAGCTTTCTTT
>TRBV10-1|TRBJ2-7|NA|NA
CASSEEWGDEQYF
TGCGCCAGCAGTGAGGAATGGGGGGACGAGCAGTACTTC
>TRBV6-5|TRBJ1-6|TRBD1|NA
CASSWTGEVSPLHF
TGTGCCAGCAGTTGGACAGGGGAGGTTTCACCCCTCCACTTT
>TRBV7-9|TRBJ1-1|NA|NA
CASSWTVNTEAFF
TGTGCCAGCAGCTGGACAGTGAACACTGAAGCTTTCTTT
>TRBV7-9|TRBJ2-7|NA|NA
CASSPTDTFYEQYF
TGTGCCAGCAGCCCCACAGACACCTTCTACGAGCAGTACTTC
>TRBV7-9|TRBJ1-1|TRBD1|NA
CASRPPGGAAEAFF
TGTGCCAGCAGACCGCCAGGGGGCGCAGCTGAAGCTTTCTTT